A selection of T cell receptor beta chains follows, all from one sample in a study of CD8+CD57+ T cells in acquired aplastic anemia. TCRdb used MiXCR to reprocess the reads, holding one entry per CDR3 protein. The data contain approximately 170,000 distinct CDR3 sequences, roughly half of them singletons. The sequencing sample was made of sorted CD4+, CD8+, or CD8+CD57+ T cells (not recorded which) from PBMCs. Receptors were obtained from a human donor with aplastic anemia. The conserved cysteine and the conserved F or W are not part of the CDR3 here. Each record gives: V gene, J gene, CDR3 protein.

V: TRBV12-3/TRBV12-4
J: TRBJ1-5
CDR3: ASSIGTGSTPQH

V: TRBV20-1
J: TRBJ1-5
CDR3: SARSGTDNQPQH

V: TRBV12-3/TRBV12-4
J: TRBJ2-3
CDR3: ASTKWTDTQY

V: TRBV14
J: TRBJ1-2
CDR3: ASSQESYRDRQKPTNYGYT

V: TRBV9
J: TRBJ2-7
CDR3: ASSVGDSPYEQY

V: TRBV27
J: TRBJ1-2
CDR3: ASSNSATNYGYT

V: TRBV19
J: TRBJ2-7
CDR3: ASSPQGLYEQY

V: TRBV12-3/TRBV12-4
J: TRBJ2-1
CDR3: ASKGLAGEEQF

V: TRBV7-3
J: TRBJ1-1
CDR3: ASSLLGQNTEAF

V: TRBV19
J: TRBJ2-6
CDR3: ASSLQGLAGANVLT

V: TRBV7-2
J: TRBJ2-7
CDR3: ASSSTTGTGHEQY

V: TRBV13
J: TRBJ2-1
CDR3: ASTGTSYNEQF

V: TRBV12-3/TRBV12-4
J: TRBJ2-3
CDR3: ASSSGTSGSTDTQY

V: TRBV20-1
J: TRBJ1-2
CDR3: SARVGDRGPGYGYT

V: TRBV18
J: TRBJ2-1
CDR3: ASSPGRGPYNEQF

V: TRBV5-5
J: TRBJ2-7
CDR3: ASIKVGASGSYEQY

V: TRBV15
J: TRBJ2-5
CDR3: ATSGGTSFLETQY

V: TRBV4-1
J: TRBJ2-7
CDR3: ASSQVPQPNSPLH

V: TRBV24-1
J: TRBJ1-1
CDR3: ATSDSENTEAF

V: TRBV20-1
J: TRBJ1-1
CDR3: SAKKGQNTEAF

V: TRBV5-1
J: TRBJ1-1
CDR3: ASSSGGGARNTEAF

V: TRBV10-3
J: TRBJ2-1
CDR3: ASSGGPFNEQF

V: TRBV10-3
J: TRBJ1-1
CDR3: AITATGVVTEAF

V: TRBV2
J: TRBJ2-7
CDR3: ASPSGYSSYEQY

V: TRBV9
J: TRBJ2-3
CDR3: ASSQITDTQY

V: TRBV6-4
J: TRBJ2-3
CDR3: ASSATSGRTDTQY

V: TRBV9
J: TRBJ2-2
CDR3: ASSVLTGGNTGELF

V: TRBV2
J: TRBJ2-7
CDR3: ASTSSGSTYEQY

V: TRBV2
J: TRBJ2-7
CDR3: ASSEGWYEQY

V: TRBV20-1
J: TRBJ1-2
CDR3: SASDRDYYGYT

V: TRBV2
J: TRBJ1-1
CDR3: ASNERTGGTEAF